This entry concerns a single T cell receptor beta chain. Its antigen remains unidentified. Researchers ran the PCR with 60 Vbeta and 13 Jbeta primers. Per the original data handling: Later, tens of millions of unique TCR beta chains were counted in an analysis, and approximately 9.9 million of them were shared. The protocol was immunoSEQ multiplex PCR, while the TCRdb copy is restricted to in-frame clones and leaves out a portion. V and J calls and clone size are copied from that table; D and trimming were computed from the DNA. The sample totals 130,000 or so clones. The sample is drawn from a study of cytomegalovirus exposure and HLA in healthy donors. The study, taken as a whole, reports: Later analysis identified a missense DCLRE1C variant that was linked to TCR beta V- and J-gene trimming.

Germline V CDR1 and CDR2: SGHDN, FVKESK. V lost 4 bases and J lost 6; bases outside the gene matches: 5. The CDR3 is 17 residues long. Sequenced: PBMCs. This clonotype was sampled from a woman in her late teens or twenties in good health and CMV-seronegative. The gene calls are TRBV14 and TRBJ2-2; 16 nucleotides line up with TRBD2. CDR3: CASSLGLAGGPSGELFF. The CDR3 nucleotides read TGTGCCAGCAGCCTGGGACTAGCGGGAGGGCCTTCCGGGGAGCTGTTTTTT.